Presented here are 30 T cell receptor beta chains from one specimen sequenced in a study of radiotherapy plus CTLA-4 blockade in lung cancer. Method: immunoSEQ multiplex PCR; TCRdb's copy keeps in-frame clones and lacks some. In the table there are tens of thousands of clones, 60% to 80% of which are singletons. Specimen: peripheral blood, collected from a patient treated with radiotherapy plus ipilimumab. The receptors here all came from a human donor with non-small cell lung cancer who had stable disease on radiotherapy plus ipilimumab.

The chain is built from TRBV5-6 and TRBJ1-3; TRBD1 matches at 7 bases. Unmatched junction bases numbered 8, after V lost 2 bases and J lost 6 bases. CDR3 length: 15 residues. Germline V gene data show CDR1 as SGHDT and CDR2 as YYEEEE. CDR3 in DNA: TGTGCCAGCAGCTTACCAGGGGGAAGGAAAAACACCATATATTTT. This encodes CASSLPGGRKNTIYF.

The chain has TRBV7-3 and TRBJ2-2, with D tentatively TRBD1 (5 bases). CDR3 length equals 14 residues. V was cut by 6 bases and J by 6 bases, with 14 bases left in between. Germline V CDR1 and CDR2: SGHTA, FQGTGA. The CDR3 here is CASSRTQGAGELFF. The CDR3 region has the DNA TGTGCCAGCAGTCGCACGCAAGGGGCCGGGGAGCTGTTTTTT.

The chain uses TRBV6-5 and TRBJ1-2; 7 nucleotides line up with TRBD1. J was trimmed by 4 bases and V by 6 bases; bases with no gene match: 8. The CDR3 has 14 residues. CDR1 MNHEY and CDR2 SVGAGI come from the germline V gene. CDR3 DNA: TGTGCCAGCAGGTCCGGGACAGTTTTCTATGGCTACACCTTC. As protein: CASRSGTVFYGYTF.

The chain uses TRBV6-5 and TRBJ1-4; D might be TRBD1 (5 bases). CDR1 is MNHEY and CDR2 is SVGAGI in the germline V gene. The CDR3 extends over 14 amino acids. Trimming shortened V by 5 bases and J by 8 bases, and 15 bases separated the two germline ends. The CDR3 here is CASSRKGFREKLFF. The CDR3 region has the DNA TGTGCCAGCAGTCGTAAGGGGTTCCGGGAAAAACTGTTTTTT.

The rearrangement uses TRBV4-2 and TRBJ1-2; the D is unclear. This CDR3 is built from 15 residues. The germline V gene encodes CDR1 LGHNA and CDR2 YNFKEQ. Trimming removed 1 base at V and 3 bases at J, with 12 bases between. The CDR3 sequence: CASSQAGSGDYGYTF. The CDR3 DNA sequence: TGTGCCAGCAGCCAAGCTGGTTCGGGTGACTATGGCTACACCTTC.

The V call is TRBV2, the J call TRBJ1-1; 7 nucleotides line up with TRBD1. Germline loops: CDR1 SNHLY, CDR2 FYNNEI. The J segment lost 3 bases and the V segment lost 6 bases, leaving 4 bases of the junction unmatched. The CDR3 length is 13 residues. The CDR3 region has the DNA TGTGCCAGCAGCGGAACAGGGGACACTGAAGCTTTCTTT. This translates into CASSGTGDTEAFF.

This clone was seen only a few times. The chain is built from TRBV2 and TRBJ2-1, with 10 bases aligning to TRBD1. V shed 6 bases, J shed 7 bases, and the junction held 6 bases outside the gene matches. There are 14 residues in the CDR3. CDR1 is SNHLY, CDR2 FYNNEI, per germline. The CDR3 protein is CASRGTGDENEQFF. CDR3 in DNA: TGTGCCAGCAGGGGGACAGGGGACGAAAATGAGCAGTTCTTC.

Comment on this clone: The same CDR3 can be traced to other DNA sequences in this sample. The CDR3 DNA follows: TGTGCCAGTAGTATTAGGGGGAACACTGAAGCTTTCTTT. Amino acid sequence: CASSIRGNTEAFF. The chain recombines TRBV19 with TRBJ1-1; a possible D gene is TRBD1 (5 bases). The V end was cut by 3 bases, the J end by 1 base, with 6 bases between. The CDR3 runs 13 residues. From germline, CDR1 is LNHDA and CDR2 SQIVND (reference sequence).

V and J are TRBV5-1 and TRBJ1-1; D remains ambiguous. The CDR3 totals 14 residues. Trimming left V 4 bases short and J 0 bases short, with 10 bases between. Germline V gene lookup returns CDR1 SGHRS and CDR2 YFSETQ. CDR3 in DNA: TGCGCCAGCAGCCCCCCGGGGTTGAACACTGAAGCTTTCTTT. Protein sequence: CASSPPGLNTEAFF.

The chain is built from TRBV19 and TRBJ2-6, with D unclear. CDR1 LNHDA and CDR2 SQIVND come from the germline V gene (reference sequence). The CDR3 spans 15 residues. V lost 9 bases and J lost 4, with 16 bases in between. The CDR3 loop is CASSAQASGANVLTF. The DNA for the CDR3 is TGTGCCAGCAGTGCCCAGGCTTCAGGGGCCAACGTCCTGACTTTC.

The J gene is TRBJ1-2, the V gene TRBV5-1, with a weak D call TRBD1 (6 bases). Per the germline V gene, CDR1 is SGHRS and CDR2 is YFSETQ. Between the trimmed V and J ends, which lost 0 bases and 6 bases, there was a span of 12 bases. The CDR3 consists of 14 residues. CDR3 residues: CASSLGGQGNGYTF. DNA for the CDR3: TGCGCCAGCAGCTTGGGCGGGCAGGGGAATGGCTACACCTTC.

CDR3 in amino acids: CASSDLRATTNEKLFF. DNA of the CDR3: TGCGCCAGCAGCGATCTCCGGGCAACAACTAATGAAAAACTGTTTTTT. This chain links TRBV5-1 with TRBJ1-4; D is ambiguous. The germline CDR1 and CDR2 sequences are SGHRS and YFSETQ. The CDR3 extends over 16 amino acids. Trimming shortened V by 4 bases and J by 0 bases, and 13 bases separated the two germline ends.

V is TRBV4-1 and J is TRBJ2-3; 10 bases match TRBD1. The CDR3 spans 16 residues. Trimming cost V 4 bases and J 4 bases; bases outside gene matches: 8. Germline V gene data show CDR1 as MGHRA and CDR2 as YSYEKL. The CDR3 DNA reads TGCGCCAGCAGCCCCTTGACAGGGGGCGAGGCAGATACGCAGTATTTT. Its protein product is CASSPLTGGEADTQYF.

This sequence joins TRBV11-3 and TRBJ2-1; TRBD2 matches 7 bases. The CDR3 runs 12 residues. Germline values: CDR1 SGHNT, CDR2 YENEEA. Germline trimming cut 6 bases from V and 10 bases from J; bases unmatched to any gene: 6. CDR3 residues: CASSNRDYEQFF. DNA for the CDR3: TGTGCCAGCAGTAACCGGGACTACGAGCAGTTCTTC.

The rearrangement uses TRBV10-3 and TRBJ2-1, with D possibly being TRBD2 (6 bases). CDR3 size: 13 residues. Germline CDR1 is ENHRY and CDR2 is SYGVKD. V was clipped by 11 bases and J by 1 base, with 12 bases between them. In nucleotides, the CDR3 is TGTGCCGGGTCGGGGGTGTCCTACAATGAGCAGTTCTTC. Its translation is CAGSGVSYNEQFF.

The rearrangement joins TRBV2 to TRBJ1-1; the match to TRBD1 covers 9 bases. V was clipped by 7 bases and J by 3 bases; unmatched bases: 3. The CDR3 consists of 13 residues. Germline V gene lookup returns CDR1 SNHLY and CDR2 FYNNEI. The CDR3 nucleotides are TGTGCCAGCACGGGACAGGGACACACTGAAGCTTTCTTT. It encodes CASTGQGHTEAFF.

The CDR3, as DNA: TGTGCCAGCAGTTACCGAGGGCAACATAATGAAAAACTGTTTTTT. This codes for CASSYRGQHNEKLFF. The chain links TRBV6-6 to TRBJ1-4; unclear D gene. The CDR3 extends over 15 amino acids. The germline V gene has CDR1 MNHNY and CDR2 SVGAGI (reference sequence). Trimming removed 2 bases at V and 4 bases at J, with 11 bases between.

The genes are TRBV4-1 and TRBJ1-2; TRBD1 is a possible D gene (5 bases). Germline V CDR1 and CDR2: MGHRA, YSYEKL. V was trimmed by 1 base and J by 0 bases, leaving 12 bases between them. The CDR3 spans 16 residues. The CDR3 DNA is TGCGCCAGCAGCCAAGTCCTAGACAGCCCTAACTATGGCTACACCTTC. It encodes CASSQVLDSPNYGYTF.

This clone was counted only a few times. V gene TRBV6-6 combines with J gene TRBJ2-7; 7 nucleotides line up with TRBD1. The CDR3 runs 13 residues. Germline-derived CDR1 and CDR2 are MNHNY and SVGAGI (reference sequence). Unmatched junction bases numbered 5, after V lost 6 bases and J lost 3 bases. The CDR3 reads CASRQGKSYEQYF. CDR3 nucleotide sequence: TGTGCCAGCAGACAGGGGAAAAGCTACGAGCAGTACTTC.

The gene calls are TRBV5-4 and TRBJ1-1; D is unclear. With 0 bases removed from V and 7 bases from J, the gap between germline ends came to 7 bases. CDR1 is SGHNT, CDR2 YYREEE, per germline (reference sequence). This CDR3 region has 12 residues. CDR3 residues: CASSLGPIEAFF. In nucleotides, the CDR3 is TGTGCCAGCAGCTTGGGTCCTATTGAAGCTTTCTTT.

The CDR3 loop is CASTLQAGGGYTF. The CDR3 DNA sequence: TGTGCCAGCACCCTGCAGGCTGGGGGTGGCTACACCTTC. This chain links TRBV5-6 with TRBJ1-2; possibly TRBD1 for D (5 bases). This CDR3 comprises 13 residues. The germline V gene has CDR1 SGHDT and CDR2 YYEEEE. V was clipped by 6 bases and J by 7 bases, with 16 bases between them.

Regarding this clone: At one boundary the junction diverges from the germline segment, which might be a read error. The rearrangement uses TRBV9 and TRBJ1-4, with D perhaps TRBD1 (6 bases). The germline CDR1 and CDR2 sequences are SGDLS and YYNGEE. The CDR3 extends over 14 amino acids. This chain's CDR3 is CASSLPGANEKLFF. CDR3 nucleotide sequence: TGTGCCAGCAGCCTACCAGGGGCTAACGAAAAACTGTTTTTT.

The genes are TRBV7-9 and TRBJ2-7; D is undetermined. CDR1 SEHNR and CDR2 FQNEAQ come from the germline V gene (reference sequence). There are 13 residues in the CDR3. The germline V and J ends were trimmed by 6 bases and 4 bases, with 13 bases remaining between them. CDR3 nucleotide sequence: TGTGCCAGCAGTAAGAACAATGGTTACGAGCAGTACGTC. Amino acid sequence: CASSKNNGYEQYV.

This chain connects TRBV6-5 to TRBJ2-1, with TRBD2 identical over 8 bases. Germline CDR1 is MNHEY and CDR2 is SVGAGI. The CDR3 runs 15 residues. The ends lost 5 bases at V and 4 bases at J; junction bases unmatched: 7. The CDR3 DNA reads TGTGCCAGCAGTCCAAATATAGCGGGGTACAATGAGCAGTTCTTC. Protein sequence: CASSPNIAGYNEQFF.

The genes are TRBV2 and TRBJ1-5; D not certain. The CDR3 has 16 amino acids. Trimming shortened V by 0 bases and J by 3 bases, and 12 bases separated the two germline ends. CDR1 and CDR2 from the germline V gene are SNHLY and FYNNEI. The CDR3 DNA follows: TGTGCCAGCAGTGAAGCGCTTTGGACGGACAATCAGCCCCAGCATTTT. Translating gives CASSEALWTDNQPQHF.

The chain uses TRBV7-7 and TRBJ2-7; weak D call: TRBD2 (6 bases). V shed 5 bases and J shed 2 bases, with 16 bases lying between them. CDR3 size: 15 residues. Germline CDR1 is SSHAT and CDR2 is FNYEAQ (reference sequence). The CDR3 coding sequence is TGTGCCAGCAGCCCGGGACTCGGCCCAACCTACGAGCAGTACTTC. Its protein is CASSPGLGPTYEQYF.

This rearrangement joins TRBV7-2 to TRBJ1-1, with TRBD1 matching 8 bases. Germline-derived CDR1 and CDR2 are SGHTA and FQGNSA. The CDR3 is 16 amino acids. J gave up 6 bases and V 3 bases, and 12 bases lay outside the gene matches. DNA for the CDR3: TGTGCCAGCAGCTTTGGGGCAGGGGGCCATCTTTCTGAAGCTTTCTTT. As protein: CASSFGAGGHLSEAFF.

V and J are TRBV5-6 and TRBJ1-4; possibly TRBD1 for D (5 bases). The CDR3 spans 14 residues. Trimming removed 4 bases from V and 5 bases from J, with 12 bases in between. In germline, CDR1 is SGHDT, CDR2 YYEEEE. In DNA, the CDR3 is TGTGCCAGCAGCCGAGCAGGGAGGAATGAAAAACTGTTTTTT. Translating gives CASSRAGRNEKLFF.

CDR3 DNA sequence: TGTGCCAGCAGTTCCCCAACAGGGGATCCCACTGAAGCTTTCTTT. Residues: CASSSPTGDPTEAFF. The chain couples TRBV28 to TRBJ1-1; 7 bases are a match to TRBD1. The CDR3 loop spans 15 amino acids. The trim removed 4 bases at V and 4 bases at J, leaving 9 bases unmatched. CDR1 and CDR2 (germline): MDHEN, SYDVKM.

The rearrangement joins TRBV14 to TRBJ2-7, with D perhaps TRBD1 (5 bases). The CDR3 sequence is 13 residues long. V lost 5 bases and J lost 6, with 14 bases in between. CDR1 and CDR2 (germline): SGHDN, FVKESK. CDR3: CASSTHQGSEQYF. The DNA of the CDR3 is TGTGCCAGCAGCACGCACCAGGGAAGCGAGCAGTACTTC.